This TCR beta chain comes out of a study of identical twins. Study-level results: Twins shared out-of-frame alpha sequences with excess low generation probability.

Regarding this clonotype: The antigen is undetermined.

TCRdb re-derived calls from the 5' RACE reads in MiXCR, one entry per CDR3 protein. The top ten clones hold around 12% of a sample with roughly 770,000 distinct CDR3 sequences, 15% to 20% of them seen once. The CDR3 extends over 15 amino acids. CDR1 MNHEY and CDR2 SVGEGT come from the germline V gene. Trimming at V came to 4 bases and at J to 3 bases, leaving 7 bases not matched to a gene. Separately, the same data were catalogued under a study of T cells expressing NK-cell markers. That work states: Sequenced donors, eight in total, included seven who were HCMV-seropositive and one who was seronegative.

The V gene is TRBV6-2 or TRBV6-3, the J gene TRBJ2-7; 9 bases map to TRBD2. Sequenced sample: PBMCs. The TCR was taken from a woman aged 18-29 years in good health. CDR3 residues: CASSSGTSRLYEQYF. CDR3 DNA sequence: TGTGCCAGCAGTTCGGGGACTAGCCGCCTCTACGAGCAGTACTTC.